Each of the 29 T cell receptor beta chains below was sequenced from the same sample in a study of blood T cell repertoires in COVID-19. Assay: immunoSEQ multiplex PCR; the TCRdb copy retains only in-frame clones and omits some. The sample shows some 160,000 clones, around 90% of them seen only once. The sequenced sample was peripheral blood. The receptors here all came from a man aged 18 to 30 with COVID-19, enrolled during active disease.

V and J are TRBV29-1 and TRBJ2-1, with D tentatively TRBD1 (5 bases). V lost 1 base and J lost 2, with 15 bases in between. The CDR3 has 16 amino acids. The germline gives CDR1 SQVTM, CDR2 ANQGSEA. For the CDR3, the DNA is TGCAGCGTTGAAGGGGCCGGCAGGACAACCTACAATGAGCAGTTCTTC. This gives the protein CSVEGAGRTTYNEQFF.

The rearrangement links TRBV6-5 to TRBJ1-2; a possible D gene is TRBD1 (6 bases). The CDR3 has 14 amino acids. V dropped 5 bases and J dropped 1 base, with 11 bases sitting between them. The germline CDR1 and CDR2 sequences are MNHEY and SVGAGI. The CDR3 DNA follows: TGTGCCAGCAGTCGGGACACCAATAACTATGGCTACACCTTC. Protein product: CASSRDTNNYGYTF.

The chain uses TRBV27 and TRBJ2-3; D gene ambiguous. The CDR3 covers 13 residues. CDR1 is MNHEY and CDR2 is SMNVEV in the germline V gene (reference sequence). V lost 1 base and J lost 7, with 9 bases in between. The chain's CDR3 is CASSLFISYTQYF. The CDR3 DNA reads as TGTGCCAGCAGTTTATTTATTTCCTATACGCAGTATTTT.

V and J are TRBV5-1 and TRBJ1-2; D perhaps matches TRBD1 (5 bases). Germline lookup yields CDR1 SGHRS and CDR2 YFSETQ. V lost 4 bases, J lost 5 bases, and 15 bases lay in between. The CDR3 totals 14 residues. CDR3 sequence (DNA): TGCGCCAGCAGCCCGAACCTAGGGGTATATGGCTACACCTTC. Translated, it gives CASSPNLGVYGYTF. The entire variable domain, with the rest obtained from reference TRBV5-1 and TRBJ1-2, is as follows: KAGVTQTPRYLIKTRGQQVTLSCSPISGHRSVSWYQQTPGQGLQFLFEYFSETQRNKGNFPGRFSGRQFSNSRSEMNVSTLELGDSALYLCASSPNLGVYGYTFGSGTRLTVV.

The chain is built from TRBV18 and TRBJ2-3; 8 nucleotides agree with TRBD1. The length of the CDR3 is 15 residues. V was pared by 5 bases and J by 0 bases, with 4 bases of the junction left unmatched. Germline loops: CDR1 KGHSH, CDR2 LQKENI. The CDR3 region is CASSWGQDSTDTQYF. The CDR3 DNA reads TGTGCCAGCTCATGGGGACAGGACAGCACAGATACGCAGTATTTT.

A remark on this clone: Sequence at one end of the junction differs from germline and may be a read error. The chain recombines TRBV6-6 with TRBJ1-4; possibly TRBD1 for D (5 bases). The CDR3 is 15 residues long. Germline values: CDR1 MNHNY, CDR2 SVGAGI (reference sequence). CDR3 DNA sequence: TGTGCCAGCAGTTACCCCGACGGGGGGAGTGAAAAACTGCTTTTT. As protein: CASSYPDGGSEKLLF.

The chain has TRBV15 and TRBJ1-1; tentatively, D is TRBD1 (6 bases). Looked up from germline, CDR1 is LNHNV and CDR2 is YYDKDF (reference sequence). V gave up 8 bases and J gave up 5 bases, with 12 bases separating them. There are 12 residues in the CDR3. The CDR3: CATVGGATEAFF. CDR3 nucleotide sequence: TGTGCCACCGTCGGGGGGGCGACTGAAGCTTTCTTT.

The genes are TRBV15 and TRBJ2-6; perhaps TRBD1 as D (5 bases). V shed 0 bases and J shed 0 bases, with 12 bases lying between them. This CDR3 comprises 18 residues. The germline V gene has CDR1 LNHNV and CDR2 YYDKDF (reference sequence). As DNA, the CDR3 is TGTGCCACCAGCAGAGAAGGCGACAGTACCTCTGGGGCCAACGTCCTGACTTTC. As protein: CATSREGDSTSGANVLTF. The full variable domain, with the rest looked up from reference TRBV15 and TRBJ2-6, is DAMVIQNPRYQVTQFGKPVTLSCSQTLNHNVMYWYQQKSSQAPKLLFHYYDKDFNNEADTPDNFQSRRPNTSFCFLDIRSPGLGDTAMYLCATSREGDSTSGANVLTFGAGSRLTVL.

The rearrangement links TRBV5-6 to TRBJ2-1, with 11 bases that match TRBD2. This CDR3 spans 16 amino acids. V was pared by 4 bases and J by 3 bases, with 6 bases of the junction left unmatched. CDR1 and CDR2 from the germline V gene are SGHDT and YYEEEE. The CDR3 protein is CASSRRLAGNYNEQFF. CDR3 DNA sequence: TGTGCCAGCAGCCGGCGACTAGCGGGAAACTACAATGAGCAGTTCTTC. Together with reference TRBV5-6 and TRBJ2-1, the CDR3 gives the full variable domain: DAGVTQSPTHLIKTRGQQVTLRCSPKSGHDTVSWYQQALGQGPQFIFQYYEEEERQRGNFPDRFSGHQFPNYSSELNVNALLLGDSALYLCASSRRLAGNYNEQFFGPGTRLTVL.

The DNA of the CDR3 is TGTGCCAGCAGCAACAAGGGGACATCACGATACACCTTC. It codes for CASSNKGTSRYTF. This sequence joins TRBV6-5 and TRBJ1-2, with a tentative D call TRBD1 (6 bases). With 6 bases removed from V and 11 bases from J, the gap between germline ends came to 19 bases. The germline V gene encodes CDR1 MNHEY and CDR2 SVGAGI. This CDR3 has 13 amino acids.

V and J are TRBV6-2 or TRBV6-3 and TRBJ2-7; TRBD2 might be the D (6 bases). The CDR3 consists of 16 residues. Germline values: CDR1 MNHEY, CDR2 SVGEGT. V shed 4 bases and J shed 4 bases, with 20 bases lying between them. The CDR3 bases are TGTGCCAGCAGTTCCCCCCGGCTAGCTGGAGGGTACGAGCAGTACTTC. Encoded protein: CASSSPRLAGGYEQYF.

The V call is TRBV27, the J call TRBJ1-2; 7 nucleotides line up with TRBD1. CDR3 size: 14 residues. Germline assignment: CDR1 MNHEY and CDR2 SMNVEV (reference sequence). V was clipped by 6 bases and J by 4 bases; unmatched bases: 8. CDR3 amino acids: CASSPSGQTYGYTF. For the CDR3, the DNA is TGTGCCAGCAGCCCCTCGGGACAGACCTATGGCTACACCTTC.

The V gene is TRBV6-6, the J gene TRBJ1-1; D perhaps matches TRBD1 (6 bases). The germline gives CDR1 MNHNY, CDR2 SVGAGI (reference sequence). V gave up 5 bases and J gave up 3 bases, with 10 bases separating them. The CDR3 sequence is 13 residues long. DNA of the CDR3: TGTGCCAGCAGTCCAGGGGTTTACACTGAAGCTTTCTTT. Protein: CASSPGVYTEAFF.

The rearrangement links TRBV9 to TRBJ1-1; D might be TRBD1 (5 bases). The CDR3 runs 14 residues. Germline assignment: CDR1 SGDLS and CDR2 YYNGEE. V was pared by 0 bases and J by 5 bases, with 11 bases between. Here the CDR3 reads CASSVEGARTEAFF. In DNA, the CDR3 is TGTGCCAGCAGCGTAGAAGGGGCGAGGACTGAAGCTTTCTTT.

The chain recombines TRBV6-5 with TRBJ1-1, with D possibly TRBD1 on 5 matching bases. Germline-derived CDR1 and CDR2 are MNHEY and SVGAGI. V dropped 6 bases and J dropped 4 bases, with 9 bases sitting between them. The CDR3 runs to 12 residues. DNA for the CDR3: TGTGCCAGCAGGCGGGGGGGCACTGAAGCTTTCTTT. This sequence encodes CASRRGGTEAFF.

Only one count was recorded for this clone. This chain connects TRBV20-1 to TRBJ2-7, with 9 bases identical to TRBD1. The V gene's germline CDR1 is DFQATT and CDR2 SNEGSKA (reference sequence). V shed 2 bases and J 12 bases; nucleotides not matched to a gene: 2. This CDR3 is built from 10 residues. CDR3 nucleotide sequence: TGCAGTGCTAGAACAGGGGGCCTGTACTTC. It specifies CSARTGGLYF.

The chain is built from TRBV28 and TRBJ2-3; D not certain. The V end was cut by 7 bases, the J end by 0 bases, with 11 bases between. Per the germline V gene, CDR1 is MDHEN and CDR2 is SYDVKM. CDR3 length: 14 amino acids. The chain's CDR3 is CASTPYGSTDTQYF. CDR3 DNA: TGTGCCAGCACCCCCTACGGGAGCACAGATACGCAGTATTTT.

The rearrangement joins TRBV10-1 to TRBJ2-3, with D possibly matching TRBD1 (5 bases). The CDR3 runs to 14 residues. V lost 3 bases to trimming and J lost 4 bases, with 11 bases between them. Germline V gives CDR1 WNHNN, CDR2 SYGVQD (reference sequence). Here the CDR3 DNA reads TGCGCCAGCAGTGAAGGTGTGGGGCCAGATACGCAGTATTTT. It specifies CASSEGVGPDTQYF.

The V gene is TRBV11-1, the J gene TRBJ2-7, with D possibly TRBD2 on 5 matching bases. The CDR3 covers 14 residues. Trimming took off 1 base at V and 2 bases at J, with 9 bases between the two ends. CDR1 is SGHAT, CDR2 FQDESV, per germline (reference sequence). The CDR3 loop reads CASSLGTGTYEQYF. As DNA, the CDR3 is TGTGCCAGCAGCTTAGGGACTGGGACCTACGAGCAGTACTTC.

The genes are TRBV5-6 and TRBJ1-4; 9 bases agree with TRBD1. CDR3 length equals 13 residues. Germline CDR1 is SGHDT and CDR2 is YYEEEE. After removal of 4 bases from V and 8 bases from J, the junction contained 3 bases not matched to a gene. Here the CDR3 DNA reads TGTGCCAGCAGCAGAGGACAGGGGGAAAAACTGTTTTTT. This sequence encodes CASSRGQGEKLFF.

This sequence joins TRBV19 and TRBJ1-1; the D is unclear. V shed 2 bases and J shed 1 base, with 11 bases lying between them. This CDR3 has 15 amino acids. In germline, CDR1 is LNHDA, CDR2 SQIVND (reference sequence). The chain's CDR3 is CASSIRGAENTEAFF. CDR3 nucleotide sequence: TGTGCCAGTAGTATACGTGGAGCAGAGAACACTGAAGCTTTCTTT.

The CDR3 DNA reads TGTGCCATCAGTGCGGGTACCACTGAAGCTTTCTTT. The encoded protein is CAISAGTTEAFF. This chain uses TRBV10-3 with TRBJ1-1; D is uncertain. There are 12 residues in the CDR3. The germline V and J ends were trimmed by 4 bases and 4 bases, with 7 bases remaining between them. Germline assignment: CDR1 ENHRY and CDR2 SYGVKD.

The chain carries TRBV5-8 and TRBJ2-1; TRBD1 aligns across 10 bases. Germline CDR1 is SGHTS and CDR2 is YDEGEE. The CDR3 runs to 15 residues. Trimming took 0 bases from V and 5 from J; bases not matched to a gene: 2. This CDR3 reads CASSLGQGAHNEQFF. CDR3 bases: TGTGCCAGCAGCTTGGGACAGGGGGCCCACAATGAGCAGTTCTTC. Together with reference TRBV5-8 and TRBJ2-1, the CDR3 gives the full variable domain: EAGVTQSPTHLIKTRGQQATLRCSPISGHTSVYWYQQALGLGLQFLLWYDEGEERNRGNFPPRFSGRQFPNYSSELNVNALELEDSALYLCASSLGQGAHNEQFFGPGTRLTVL.

The V call is TRBV9, the J call TRBJ2-7; D is ambiguous. This CDR3 has 14 residues. Germline V gene sequence: CDR1 SGDLS, CDR2 YYNGEE. V was trimmed by 0 bases and J by 2 bases, leaving 9 bases between them. CDR3 region: CASSVGQVAYEQYF. The CDR3 coding sequence is TGTGCCAGCAGCGTAGGTCAGGTTGCCTACGAGCAGTACTTC.

The chain recombines TRBV9 with TRBJ1-1; TRBD1 might be the D (5 bases). The V gene lost 4 bases and the J gene lost 5 bases, with 15 bases spanning the gap. The CDR3 loop spans 14 amino acids. CDR1 SGDLS and CDR2 YYNGEE come from the germline V gene. The CDR3, as DNA: TGTGCCAGCAGCCCAGAGGTGGGGGGAACTGAAGCTTTCTTT. This encodes CASSPEVGGTEAFF.

About this clone: The same CDR3 arises from other DNA sequences in this sample as well. J is TRBJ1-2 and V is TRBV4-3, with a possible D match to TRBD1 (6 bases). The CDR3 has 15 residues. V dropped 0 bases and J dropped 2 bases, with 10 bases sitting between them. Germline CDR1 is LGHNA and CDR2 is YSLEER. CDR3 nucleotides: TGCGCCAGCAGCCAAGACCTTACAGGGAACTATGGCTACACCTTC. This translates into CASSQDLTGNYGYTF.

This chain joins TRBV7-2 and TRBJ1-2; TRBD1 agrees at 7 bases. Germline V CDR1 and CDR2: SGHTA, FQGNSA. With V trimmed by 5 bases and J by 8 bases, 8 bases remained unmatched. The CDR3 is 13 amino acids. For the CDR3, the DNA is TGTGCCAGCAGCATCGACAGGGTGGGCGGCTACACCTTC. Translating gives CASSIDRVGGYTF.

The chain links TRBV6-6 to TRBJ2-7; tentative D call: TRBD2 (5 bases). Germline CDR1 and CDR2: MNHNY and SVGAGI (reference sequence). The CDR3 consists of 12 residues. Trimming took 2 bases from V and 6 from J, leaving 8 bases between them. CDR3 DNA sequence: TGTGCCAGCAGTTACCCAGAGGGCGAGCAGTACTTC. Encoded protein: CASSYPEGEQYF.

The chain carries TRBV28 and TRBJ2-7, with 7 bases aligning to TRBD1. Germline values: CDR1 MDHEN, CDR2 SYDVKM. This CDR3 is 14 amino acids long. Trimming at V came to 6 bases and at J to 2 bases, leaving 7 bases not matched to a gene. CDR3 sequence: CASRRGTATYEQYF. Written as DNA, the CDR3 is TGTGCCAGCAGGCGAGGGACAGCTACCTACGAGCAGTACTTC.